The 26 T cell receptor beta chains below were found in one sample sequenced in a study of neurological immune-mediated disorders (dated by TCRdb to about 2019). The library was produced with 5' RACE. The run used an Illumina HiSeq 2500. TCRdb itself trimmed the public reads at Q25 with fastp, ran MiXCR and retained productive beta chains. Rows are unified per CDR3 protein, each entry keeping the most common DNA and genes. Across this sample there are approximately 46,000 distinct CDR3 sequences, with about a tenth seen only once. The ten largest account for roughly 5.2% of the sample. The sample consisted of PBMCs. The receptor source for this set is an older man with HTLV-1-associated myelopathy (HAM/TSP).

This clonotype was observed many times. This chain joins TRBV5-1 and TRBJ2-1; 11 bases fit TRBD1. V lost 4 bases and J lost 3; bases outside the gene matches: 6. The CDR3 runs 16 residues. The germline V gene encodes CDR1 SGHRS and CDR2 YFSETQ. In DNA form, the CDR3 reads TGCGCCAGCAGCACCGGACAGGGGGCGATCTACAATGAGCAGTTCTTC. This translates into CASSTGQGAIYNEQFF. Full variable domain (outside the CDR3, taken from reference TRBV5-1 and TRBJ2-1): KAGVTQTPRYLIKTRGQQVTLSCSPISGHRSVSWYQQTPGQGLQFLFEYFSETQRNKGNFPGRFSGRQFSNSRSEMNVSTLELGDSALYLCASSTGQGAIYNEQFFGPGTRLTVL.

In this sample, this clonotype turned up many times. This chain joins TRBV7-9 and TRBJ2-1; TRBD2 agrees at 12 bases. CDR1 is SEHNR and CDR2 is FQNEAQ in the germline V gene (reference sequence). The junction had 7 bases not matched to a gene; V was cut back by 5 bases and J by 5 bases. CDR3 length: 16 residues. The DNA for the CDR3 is TGTGCCAGCAGCCCACAACGACTAGCGGGGGACAATGAGCAGTTCTTC. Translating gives CASSPQRLAGDNEQFF.

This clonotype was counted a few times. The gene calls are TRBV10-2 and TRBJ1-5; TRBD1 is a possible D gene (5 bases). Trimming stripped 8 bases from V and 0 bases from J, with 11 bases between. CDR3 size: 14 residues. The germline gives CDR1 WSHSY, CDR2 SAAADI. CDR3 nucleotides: TGCGCCAGCCGGGGACTTTCTAGCAATCAGCCCCAGCATTTT. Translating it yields CASRGLSSNQPQHF.

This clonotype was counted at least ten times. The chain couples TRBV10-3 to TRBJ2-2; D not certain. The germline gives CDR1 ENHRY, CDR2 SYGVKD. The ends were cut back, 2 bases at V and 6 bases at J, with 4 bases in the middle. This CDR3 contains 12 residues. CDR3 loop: CAISEGPGELFF. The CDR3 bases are TGTGCCATCAGTGAGGGACCCGGGGAGCTGTTTTTT.

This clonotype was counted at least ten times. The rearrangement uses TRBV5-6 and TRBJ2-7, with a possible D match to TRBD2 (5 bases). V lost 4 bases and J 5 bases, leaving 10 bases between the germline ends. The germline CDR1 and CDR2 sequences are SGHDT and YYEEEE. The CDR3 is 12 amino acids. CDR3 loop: CASSGGGDEQYF. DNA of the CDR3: TGTGCCAGCAGCGGAGGTGGAGACGAGCAGTACTTC.

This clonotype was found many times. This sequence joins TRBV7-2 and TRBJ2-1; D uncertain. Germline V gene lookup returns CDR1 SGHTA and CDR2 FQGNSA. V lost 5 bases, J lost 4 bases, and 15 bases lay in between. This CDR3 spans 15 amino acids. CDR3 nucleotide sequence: TGTGCCAGCAGCCCAGAATCCAACCCGTACAATGAGCAGTTCTTC. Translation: CASSPESNPYNEQFF.

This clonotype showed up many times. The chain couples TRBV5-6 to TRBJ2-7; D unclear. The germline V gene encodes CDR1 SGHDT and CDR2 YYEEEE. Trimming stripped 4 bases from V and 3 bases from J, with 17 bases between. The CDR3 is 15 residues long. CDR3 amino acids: CASSLLQISHYEQYF. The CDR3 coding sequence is TGTGCCAGCAGCCTGCTCCAAATTTCCCACTACGAGCAGTACTTC.

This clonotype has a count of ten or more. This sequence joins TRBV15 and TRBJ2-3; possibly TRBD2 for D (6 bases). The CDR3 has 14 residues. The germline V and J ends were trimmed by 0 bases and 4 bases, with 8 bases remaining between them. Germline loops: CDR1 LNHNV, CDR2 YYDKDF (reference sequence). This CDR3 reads CATSREAGPDTQYF. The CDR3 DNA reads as TGTGCCACCAGCAGAGAAGCGGGCCCAGATACGCAGTATTTT.

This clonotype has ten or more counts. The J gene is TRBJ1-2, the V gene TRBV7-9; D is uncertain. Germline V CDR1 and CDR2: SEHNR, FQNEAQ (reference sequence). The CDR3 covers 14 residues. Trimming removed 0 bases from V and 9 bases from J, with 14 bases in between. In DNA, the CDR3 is TGTGCCAGCAGCTTAGCCCCGCTACCTTCCAGCTACACCTTC. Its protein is CASSLAPLPSSYTF.

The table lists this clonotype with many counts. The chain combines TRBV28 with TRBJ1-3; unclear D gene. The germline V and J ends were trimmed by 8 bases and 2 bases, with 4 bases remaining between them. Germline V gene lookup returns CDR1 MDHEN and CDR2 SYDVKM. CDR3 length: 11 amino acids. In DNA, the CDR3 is TGTGCCAGCCGTACTGGAAACACCATATATTTT. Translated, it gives CASRTGNTIYF.

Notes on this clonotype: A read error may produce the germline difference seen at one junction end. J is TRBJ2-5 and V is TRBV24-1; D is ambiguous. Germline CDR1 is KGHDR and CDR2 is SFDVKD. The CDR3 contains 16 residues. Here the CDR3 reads CATSDPGVGRQDTQYF. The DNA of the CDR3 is TGTGCCACTAGTGACCCTGGCGTAGGCCGACAAGATACCCAGTACTTC.

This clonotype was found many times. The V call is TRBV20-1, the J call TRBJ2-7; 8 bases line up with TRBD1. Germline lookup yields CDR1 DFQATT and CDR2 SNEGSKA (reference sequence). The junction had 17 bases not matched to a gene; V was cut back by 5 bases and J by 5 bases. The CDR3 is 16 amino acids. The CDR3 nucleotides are TGCAGTGCTTCACCAACCCTCAGACAGGGGATCCACGAGCAGTACTTC. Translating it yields CSASPTLRQGIHEQYF.

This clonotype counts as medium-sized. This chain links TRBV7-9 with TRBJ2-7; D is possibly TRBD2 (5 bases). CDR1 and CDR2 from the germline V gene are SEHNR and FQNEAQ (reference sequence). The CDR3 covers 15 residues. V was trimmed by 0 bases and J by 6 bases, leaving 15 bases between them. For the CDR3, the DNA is TGTGCCAGCAGCTTAGCGGGAGCGGCCATGCTCGAGCAGTACTTC. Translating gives CASSLAGAAMLEQYF. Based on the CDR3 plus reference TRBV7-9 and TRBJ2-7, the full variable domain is DTGVSQNPRHKITKRGQNVTFRCDPISEHNRLYWYRQTLGQGPEFLTYFQNEAQLEKSRLLSDRFSAERPKGSFSTLEIQRTEQGDSAMYLCASSLAGAAMLEQYFGPGTRLTVT.

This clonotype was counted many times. The CDR3 reads CASRQQGNGNSPLHF. CDR3 in DNA: TGTGCCAGCAGACAGCAGGGGAATGGAAATTCACCCCTCCACTTT. The J gene is TRBJ1-6, the V gene TRBV12-3 or TRBV12-4; D may be TRBD1 (6 bases). V lost 6 bases and J 7 bases, leaving 16 bases between the germline ends. The CDR3 totals 15 residues.

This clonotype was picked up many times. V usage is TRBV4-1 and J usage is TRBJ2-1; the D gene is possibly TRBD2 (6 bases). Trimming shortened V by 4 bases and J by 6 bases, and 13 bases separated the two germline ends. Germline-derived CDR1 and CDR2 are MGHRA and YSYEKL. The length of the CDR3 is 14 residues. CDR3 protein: CASSPPRGSNEQFF. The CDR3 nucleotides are TGCGCCAGCAGCCCCCCGCGGGGCTCCAATGAGCAGTTCTTC.

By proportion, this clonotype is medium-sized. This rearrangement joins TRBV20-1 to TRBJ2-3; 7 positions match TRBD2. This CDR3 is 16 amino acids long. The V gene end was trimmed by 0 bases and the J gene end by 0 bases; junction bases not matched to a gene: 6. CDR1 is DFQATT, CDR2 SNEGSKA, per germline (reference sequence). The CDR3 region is CSARDWRGGSTDTQYF. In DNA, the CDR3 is TGCAGTGCTAGAGATTGGCGGGGAGGGAGCACAGATACGCAGTATTTT.

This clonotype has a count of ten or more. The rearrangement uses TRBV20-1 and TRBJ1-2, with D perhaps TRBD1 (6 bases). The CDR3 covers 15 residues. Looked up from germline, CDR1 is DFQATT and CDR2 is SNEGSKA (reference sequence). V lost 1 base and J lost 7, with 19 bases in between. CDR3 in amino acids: CSARARGQGLSGYTF. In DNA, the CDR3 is TGCAGTGCTAGAGCGCGGGGGCAAGGGCTTTCTGGCTACACCTTC.

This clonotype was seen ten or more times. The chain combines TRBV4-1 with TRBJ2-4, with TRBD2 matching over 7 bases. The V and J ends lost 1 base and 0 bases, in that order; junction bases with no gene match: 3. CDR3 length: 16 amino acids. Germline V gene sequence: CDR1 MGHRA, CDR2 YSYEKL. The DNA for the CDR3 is TGCGCCAGCAGCCAAGGGGGGGGGGTAGCCAAAAACATTCAGTACTTC. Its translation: CASSQGGGVAKNIQYF.

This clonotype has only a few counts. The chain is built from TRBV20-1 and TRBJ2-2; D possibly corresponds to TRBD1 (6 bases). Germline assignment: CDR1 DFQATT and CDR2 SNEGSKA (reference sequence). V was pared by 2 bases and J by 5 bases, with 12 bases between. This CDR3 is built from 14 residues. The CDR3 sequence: CSARSRGGTGELFF. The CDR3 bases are TGCAGTGCTAGATCCAGGGGCGGGACCGGGGAGCTGTTTTTT.

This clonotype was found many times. CDR3 nucleotide sequence: TGTGCCATCAGAGCTAGCGGGAGTAGCGGCGAGACCCAGTACTTC. This translates into CAIRASGSSGETQYF. This rearrangement joins TRBV10-3 to TRBJ2-5; 10 nucleotides align to TRBD2. J lost 5 bases, V lost 6 bases, and 9 bases had no gene match. Germline V lookup: CDR1 ENHRY, CDR2 SYGVKD. The CDR3 runs 15 residues.

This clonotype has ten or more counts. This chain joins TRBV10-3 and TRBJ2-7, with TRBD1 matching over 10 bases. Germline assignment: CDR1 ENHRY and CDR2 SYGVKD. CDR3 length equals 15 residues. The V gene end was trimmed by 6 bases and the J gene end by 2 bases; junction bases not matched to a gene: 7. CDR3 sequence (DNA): TGTGCCATCAGCCATGGGACAGGGGTTCCCTACGAGCAGTACTTC. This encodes CAISHGTGVPYEQYF.

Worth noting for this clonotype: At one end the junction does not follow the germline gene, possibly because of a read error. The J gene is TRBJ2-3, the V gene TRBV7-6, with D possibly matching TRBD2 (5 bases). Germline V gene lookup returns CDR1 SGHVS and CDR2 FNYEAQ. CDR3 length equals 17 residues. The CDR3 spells CASSPQHLSSSTDTQHF. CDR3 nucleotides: TGTGCCAGCAGCCCTCAACATCTCTCGTCTAGCACAGATACGCAGCATTTC.

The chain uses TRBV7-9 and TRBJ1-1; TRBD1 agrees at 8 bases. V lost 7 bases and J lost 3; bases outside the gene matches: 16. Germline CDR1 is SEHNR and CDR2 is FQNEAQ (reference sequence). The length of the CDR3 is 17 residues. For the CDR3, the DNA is TGTGCCAGCATCCCATCCCTGAGACAGGGGTTACACACTGAAGCTTTCTTT. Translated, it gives CASIPSLRQGLHTEAFF.

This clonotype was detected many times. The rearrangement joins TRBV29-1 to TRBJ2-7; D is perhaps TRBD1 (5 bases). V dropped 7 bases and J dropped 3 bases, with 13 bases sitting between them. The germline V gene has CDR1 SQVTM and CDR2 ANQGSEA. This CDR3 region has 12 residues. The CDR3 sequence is CSARAGYYEQYF. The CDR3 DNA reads TGCAGCGCCCGCGCAGGGTACTACGAGCAGTACTTC.

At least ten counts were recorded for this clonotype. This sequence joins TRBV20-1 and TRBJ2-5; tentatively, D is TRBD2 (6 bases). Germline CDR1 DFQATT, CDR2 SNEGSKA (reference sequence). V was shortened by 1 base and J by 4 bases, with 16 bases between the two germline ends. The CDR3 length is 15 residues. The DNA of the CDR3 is TGCAGTGCTAGAGGGGGCCGACTAGTATCAGAGACCCAGTACTTC. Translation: CSARGGRLVSETQYF.

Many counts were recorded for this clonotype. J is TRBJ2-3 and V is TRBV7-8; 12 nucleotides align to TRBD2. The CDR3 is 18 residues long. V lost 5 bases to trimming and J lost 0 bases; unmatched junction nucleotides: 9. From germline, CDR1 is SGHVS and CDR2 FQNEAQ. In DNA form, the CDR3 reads TGTGCCAGCAGCCTAGGGCGGACTAGCGGGGCAAGCACAGATACGCAGTATTTT. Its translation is CASSLGRTSGASTDTQYF.